The 12 T cell receptor beta chains listed next were all sequenced from one sample in a study of T cells in Graves' hyperthyroidism and ophthalmopathy. Template material for amplifying TCR beta CDR3 regions consisted of RNA transcripts. HTBI primers were employed in a first-round RT-PCR of the TCR CDR3. MiXCR, run by TCRdb on the multiplex PCR reads, gives a single entry per CDR3 protein. The profile covers about 410,000 distinct CDR3 sequences, with roughly 15% appearing a single time and 15% to 20% taken by the ten largest. The sequenced sample was blood. The origin of the receptors is a woman aged 30 to 39 with Graves' ophthalmopathy.

This clonotype was counted at least ten times. In DNA form, the CDR3 reads TGTGCCTGGCGGCGGCCGGGGGGCTCCTCCTACGAGCAGTACTTC. Its protein is CAWRRPGGSSYEQYF. The genes are TRBV30 and TRBJ2-7, with D possibly being TRBD2 (7 bases). V was pared by 5 bases and J by 0 bases, with 17 bases between. This CDR3 spans 15 amino acids. CDR1 GTSNPN and CDR2 SVGIG come from the germline V gene (reference sequence).

This clonotype has at least ten counts. The chain carries TRBV27 and TRBJ1-1; no reliable D call. Germline values: CDR1 MNHEY, CDR2 SMNVEV (reference sequence). The CDR3 length is 14 residues. The ends were cut back, 9 bases at V and 0 bases at J, with 14 bases in the middle. CDR3 sequence (DNA): TGTGCCAGTTCGTTGGGCAGGATGAACACTGAAGCTTTCTTT. It translates to CASSLGRMNTEAFF.

Ten or more counts support this clonotype. The rearrangement links TRBV28 to TRBJ1-2; D is uncertain. This CDR3 is built from 16 residues. Trimming removed 2 bases from V and 1 base from J, with 14 bases in between. The germline V gene encodes CDR1 MDHEN and CDR2 SYDVKM. The CDR3: CASSLGSVGINYGYTF. CDR3 sequence (DNA): TGTGCCAGCAGTTTAGGGTCGGTAGGGATTAACTATGGCTACACCTTC.

The V gene is TRBV20-1, the J gene TRBJ1-6; 9 bases map to TRBD1. CDR3 size: 17 residues. Losses at the gene ends were 5 bases for V and 2 bases for J; bases not matched to a gene: 10. From germline, CDR1 is DFQATT and CDR2 SNEGSKA (reference sequence). CDR3 region: CSAAGTGLTTYNSPLHF. In DNA, the CDR3 is TGCAGTGCTGCCGGGACAGGGTTAACGACCTATAATTCACCCCTCCACTTT.

The rearrangement joins TRBV6-1 to TRBJ2-3; 9 bases fit TRBD2. Trimming removed 0 bases from V and 2 bases from J; junction bases left unmatched: 3. Germline lookup yields CDR1 MNHNS and CDR2 SASEGT. The CDR3 is 16 amino acids. Written as DNA, the CDR3 is TGTGCCAGCAGTGAAGCGGGCGGGGGGGACACAGATACGCAGTATTTT. This sequence encodes CASSEAGGGDTDTQYF.

This clonotype was detected ten times or more. The chain carries TRBV7-2 and TRBJ1-4, with a tentative D call TRBD1 (5 bases). Germline V CDR1 and CDR2: SGHTA, FQGNSA. The CDR3 sequence is 16 residues long. Trimming stripped 2 bases from V and 0 bases from J, with 10 bases between. CDR3 coding DNA: TGTGCCAGCAGCTTATTCCAGGGTGCAACTAATGAAAAACTGTTTTTT. Translating it yields CASSLFQGATNEKLFF.

This clonotype was counted ten times or more. At one of its ends the junction is not consistent with the germline gene, which may arise from a read error. The chain combines TRBV3-1 with TRBJ1-4; D is unresolved. CDR1 is LGHDT, CDR2 YNNKEL, per germline (reference sequence). The CDR3 loop spans 15 amino acids. In DNA, the CDR3 is TGTGCCAGCAGTCAAGTTCTTCCAACTAATGAAAAACTGTTTTTT. It yields the protein CASSQVLPTNEKLFF.

The CDR3 DNA is TGTGCCAGCATCATACAGGGGGCACCTTACAATGAGCAGTTCTTC. Its translation: CASIIQGAPYNEQFF. V usage is TRBV6-1 and J usage is TRBJ2-1; 9 bases are a match to TRBD1. This CDR3 has 15 amino acids. CDR1 and CDR2 (germline): MNHNS, SASEGT. The trim removed 7 bases at V and 4 bases at J, leaving 8 bases unmatched.

This clonotype was counted at least ten times. J is TRBJ1-6 and V is TRBV4-1; the match to TRBD1 covers 9 bases. The CDR3 sequence is 16 residues long. Germline trimming cut 2 bases from V and 4 bases from J; bases unmatched to any gene: 3. Germline CDR1 MGHRA, CDR2 YSYEKL. CDR3 nucleotides: TGCGCCAGCAGCCAAAAAGGGACAGGGTATAATTCACCCCTCCACTTT. As protein: CASSQKGTGYNSPLHF.

Ten or more counts support this clonotype. The rearrangement links TRBV5-1 to TRBJ1-1; possibly TRBD1 for D (5 bases). V was clipped by 5 bases and J by 1 base, with 15 bases between them. The CDR3 consists of 15 residues. The V gene's germline CDR1 is SGHRS and CDR2 YFSETQ. In nucleotides, the CDR3 is TGCGCCAGCAGTAAAGCCCGGGACGGGAACACTGAAGCTTTCTTT. Protein product: CASSKARDGNTEAFF. The full variable domain, in which reference TRBV5-1 and TRBJ1-1 provide the parts outside the CDR3, is KAGVTQTPRYLIKTRGQQVTLSCSPISGHRSVSWYQQTPGQGLQFLFEYFSETQRNKGNFPGRFSGRQFSNSRSEMNVSTLELGDSALYLCASSKARDGNTEAFFGQGTRLTVV.

This clonotype was seen ten or more times. The chain has TRBV2 and TRBJ1-5; no clear D. This CDR3 has 13 residues. V dropped 2 bases and J dropped 6 bases, with 8 bases sitting between them. The germline V gene encodes CDR1 SNHLY and CDR2 FYNNEI. The CDR3, as DNA: TGTGCCAGCAGTGAAATGGCATCTCAGCCCCAGCATTTT. Its protein is CASSEMASQPQHF.

The sample holds many counts of this clonotype. The CDR3: CAISSGLGYTF. The CDR3 DNA reads TGTGCCATCAGTTCAGGCCTTGGCTACACCTTC. The V and J genes are TRBV10-3 and TRBJ1-2; D uncertain. V lost 5 bases to trimming and J lost 7 bases, with 8 bases between them. Germline loops: CDR1 ENHRY, CDR2 SYGVKD. The CDR3 consists of 11 residues.